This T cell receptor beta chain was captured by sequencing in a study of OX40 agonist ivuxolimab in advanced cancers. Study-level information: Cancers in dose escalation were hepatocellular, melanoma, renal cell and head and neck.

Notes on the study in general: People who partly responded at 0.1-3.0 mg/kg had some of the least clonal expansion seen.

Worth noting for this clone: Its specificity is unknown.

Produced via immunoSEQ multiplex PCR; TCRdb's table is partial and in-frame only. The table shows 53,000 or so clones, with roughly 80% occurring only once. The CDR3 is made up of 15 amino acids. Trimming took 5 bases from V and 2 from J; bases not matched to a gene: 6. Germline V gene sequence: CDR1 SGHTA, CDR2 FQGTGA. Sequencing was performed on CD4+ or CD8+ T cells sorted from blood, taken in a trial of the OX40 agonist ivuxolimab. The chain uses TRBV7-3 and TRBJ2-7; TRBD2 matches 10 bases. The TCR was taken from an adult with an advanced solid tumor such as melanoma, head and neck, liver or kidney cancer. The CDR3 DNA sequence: TGTGCCAGCAGCCCCGGACTAGCGGAAACCTACGAGCAGTACTTC. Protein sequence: CASSPGLAETYEQYF.